Detailed here is one TCR beta chain. The data stem from a study of shared T cell receptors in the human thymus. Trimming left V 2 bases short and J 2 bases short, with 14 bases between. The V gene's germline CDR1 is SGHDT and CDR2 YYEEEE. This CDR3 region has 16 residues. Method: immunoSEQ multiplex PCR; TCRdb's copy keeps in-frame clones and lacks some. The sample holds around 67,000 clones, roughly 96% seen once. This receptor was identified in a human donor. V gene TRBV5-6 combines with J gene TRBJ1-3, with D possibly TRBD1 on 5 matching bases. Sequenced material: thymocytes. CDR3 sequence reads: CASSFGTGHPGNTIYF. The DNA of the CDR3 is TGTGCCAGCAGCTTTGGCACCGGACACCCTGGAAACACCATATATTTT.